These 15 T cell receptor beta chains share one sample of origin, sequenced in a study (dated by TCRdb to between 2015 and 2016). Cells that were CD4+CD25+CD127-/low were the ones isolated as Tregs. The library came from 5' RACE. The listed sequencing device is Illumina MiSeq. The public reads were reanalyzed by TCRdb: fastp trimming at Q25, MiXCR alignment, in-frame beta chains only. Merged by CDR3 protein, the rows form single entries marked with the most common genes and DNA. The sample records over 8,000 distinct CDR3 sequences, approximately 31% of which are singletons. The ten largest clones add up to 5.6% of the sample. Source material: Tregs sorted from blood. The receptors derive from a female donor with breast cancer.

V usage is TRBV9 and J usage is TRBJ2-3; weak D call: TRBD2 (5 bases). V was clipped by 1 base and J by 2 bases, with 11 bases between them. The CDR3 covers 15 residues. Germline CDR1 SGDLS, CDR2 YYNGEE. The CDR3 region is CASSVTDYYTDTQYF. The CDR3 DNA reads as TGTGCCAGCAGCGTAACTGACTACTACACAGATACGCAGTATTTT.

This chain joins TRBV11-2 and TRBJ1-1; D remains ambiguous. V gave up 5 bases and J gave up 11 bases, with 12 bases separating them. This CDR3 has 11 amino acids. The germline gives CDR1 SGHAT, CDR2 FQNNGV. CDR3 coding DNA: TGTGCCAGCAGCCCGGTGGGAGGGGCTTTCTTT. Translating it yields CASSPVGGAFF.

V is TRBV30 and J is TRBJ2-7, with a weak D call TRBD2 (5 bases). Germline loops: CDR1 GTSNPN, CDR2 SVGIG (reference sequence). This CDR3 contains 16 residues. V lost 3 bases and J 0 bases, leaving 18 bases between the germline ends. DNA of the CDR3: TGTGCCTGGAGCGCGACCGGGAACCCGAGCTCCTACGAGCAGTACGTC. It yields the protein CAWSATGNPSSYEQYV.

This clonotype turned up a few times. This chain links TRBV6-2 or TRBV6-3 with TRBJ2-1, with 7 positions matching TRBD2. The CDR3 has 14 residues. The ends lost 7 bases at V and 9 bases at J; junction bases unmatched: 12. Germline CDR1 and CDR2: MNHEY and SVGEGT. The CDR3 protein is CASTQGLERIEQFF. The DNA for the CDR3 is TGTGCCAGCACCCAAGGACTAGAGCGTATTGAGCAGTTCTTC.

The V call is TRBV7-2, the J call TRBJ2-7; D possibly uses TRBD1 or TRBD2 (5 bases each). CDR1 is SGHTA, CDR2 FQGNSA, per germline. Trimming shortened V by 3 bases and J by 4 bases, and 19 bases separated the two germline ends. The CDR3 has 16 residues. CDR3 residues: CASSLGPLASGYEQYV. The CDR3 DNA sequence: TGTGCCAGCAGCTTGGGACCTCTGGCGTCGGGATACGAGCAGTACGTC.

This clonotype has just a few counts. The chain joins TRBV20-1 to TRBJ1-5; TRBD1 is a possible D gene (5 bases). With 1 base removed from V and 7 bases from J, the gap between germline ends came to 8 bases. CDR1 DFQATT and CDR2 SNEGSKA come from the germline V gene (reference sequence). The CDR3 consists of 12 residues. CDR3 region: CSARGWDQPQHF. The DNA for the CDR3 is TGCAGTGCTAGAGGCTGGGACCAGCCCCAGCATTTT.

By share, this clonotype counts as medium-sized. The V call is TRBV7-8, the J call TRBJ2-7; no clear D. Trimming cost V 5 bases and J 0 bases, with 8 bases left between them. The CDR3 is 13 amino acids. In germline, CDR1 is SGHVS, CDR2 FQNEAQ. The CDR3 reads CASSRRDSYEQYF. The DNA of the CDR3 is TGTGCCAGCAGCAGAAGGGACTCCTACGAGCAGTACTTC.

V is TRBV5-1 and J is TRBJ2-3, with 7 bases identical to TRBD1. Germline V lookup: CDR1 SGHRS, CDR2 YFSETQ. After removal of 6 bases from V and 1 base from J, the junction contained 5 bases not matched to a gene. This CDR3 has 14 residues. CDR3 sequence reads: CASNSGTGTDTQYF. The CDR3 DNA sequence: TGCGCCAGCAACTCCGGGACAGGCACAGATACGCAGTATTTT.

V gene TRBV20-1 combines with J gene TRBJ2-1, with TRBD2 matching 11 bases. The CDR3 contains 16 residues. J was trimmed by 4 bases and V by 1 base; bases with no gene match: 6. In germline, CDR1 is DFQATT, CDR2 SNEGSKA (reference sequence). CDR3 sequence reads: CSARGRLAGNYNEQFF. In DNA, the CDR3 is TGCAGTGCTAGAGGCCGACTAGCGGGGAATTACAATGAGCAGTTCTTC.

This clonotype was counted only a few times. The V and J genes are TRBV28 and TRBJ2-4; maybe TRBD2 (5 bases). V dropped 7 bases and J dropped 8 bases, with 9 bases sitting between them. The germline V gene has CDR1 MDHEN and CDR2 SYDVKM. The CDR3 runs 11 residues. The CDR3 coding sequence is TGTGCCAGCAACGGACTGGACATTCAGTACTTC. This encodes CASNGLDIQYF.

By sample fraction, this clonotype is medium-sized. The rearrangement links TRBV30 to TRBJ1-5; D remains ambiguous. Germline lookup yields CDR1 GTSNPN and CDR2 SVGIG (reference sequence). This CDR3 comprises 13 residues. V lost 3 bases, J lost 4 bases, and 10 bases lay in between. CDR3 amino acids: CAWSRHPNQPQHF. In DNA, the CDR3 is TGTGCCTGGAGCCGACACCCAAATCAGCCCCAGCATTTT.

This clonotype appeared a few times. The chain links TRBV20-1 to TRBJ2-7; no firm D call. The CDR3 length is 12 residues. The V gene lost 2 bases and the J gene lost 7 bases, with 12 bases spanning the gap. Germline loops: CDR1 DFQATT, CDR2 SNEGSKA (reference sequence). CDR3 protein: CSARLVSREQYF. CDR3 DNA: TGCAGTGCTAGACTCGTATCTCGGGAGCAGTACTTC.

By share of the sample, this clonotype is medium-sized (0.01 to 0.1%). The chain recombines TRBV5-4 with TRBJ2-5; D is ambiguous. The CDR3 extends over 14 amino acids. Trimming cost V 4 bases and J 2 bases, with 12 bases left between them. Germline CDR1 is SGHNT and CDR2 is YYREEE (reference sequence). CDR3 in DNA: TGTGCCAGCAGCCCGGGCACCGTTCAAGAGACCCAGTACTTC. Translating it yields CASSPGTVQETQYF. The full variable domain, its missing parts supplied by reference TRBV5-4 and TRBJ2-5, is ETGVTQSPTHLIKTRGQQVTLRCSSQSGHNTVSWYQQALGQGPQFIFQYYREEENGRGNFPPRFSGLQFPNYSSELNVNALELDDSALYLCASSPGTVQETQYFGPGTRLLVL.

Points on this clonotype: The junction departs from the called germline gene at one end, perhaps through a read error. The V call is TRBV5-4, the J call TRBJ1-1, with D unclear. CDR3 length: 19 amino acids. The germline CDR1 and CDR2 sequences are SGHNT and YYREEE (reference sequence). CDR3 region: CASNLARSRALRVGTEAIF. Written as DNA, the CDR3 is TGTGCCAGCAACTTGGCTCGTAGTCGGGCGCTCAGAGTAGGCACTGAAGCTATCTTT.

This clonotype was detected only a few times. The rearrangement uses TRBV30 and TRBJ2-5; D uncertain. This CDR3 contains 12 residues. The germline gives CDR1 GTSNPN, CDR2 SVGIG (reference sequence). V was cut by 2 bases and J by 6 bases, with 10 bases left in between. CDR3 in DNA: TGTGCCTGGAGTCCGGGTTCTCAGACCCAGTACTTC. Its translation: CAWSPGSQTQYF. The full variable domain, completed using reference TRBV30 and TRBJ2-5, is SQTIHQWPATLVQPVGSPLSLECTVEGTSNPNLYWYRQAAGRGLQLLFYSVGIGQISSEVPQNLSASRPQDRQFILSSKKLLLSDSGFYLCAWSPGSQTQYFGPGTRLLVL.